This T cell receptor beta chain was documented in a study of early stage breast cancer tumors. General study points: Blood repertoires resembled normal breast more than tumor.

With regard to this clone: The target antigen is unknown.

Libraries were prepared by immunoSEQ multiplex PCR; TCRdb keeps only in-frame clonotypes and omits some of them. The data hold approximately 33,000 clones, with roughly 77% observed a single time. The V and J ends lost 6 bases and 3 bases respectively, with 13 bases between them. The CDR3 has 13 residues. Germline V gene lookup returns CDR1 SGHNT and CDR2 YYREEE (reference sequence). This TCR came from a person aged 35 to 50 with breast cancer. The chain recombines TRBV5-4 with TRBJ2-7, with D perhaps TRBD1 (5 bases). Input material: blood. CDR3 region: CASNSGQGYEQYF. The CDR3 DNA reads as TGTGCCAGCAACTCAGGGCAGGGCTACGAGCAGTACTTC.